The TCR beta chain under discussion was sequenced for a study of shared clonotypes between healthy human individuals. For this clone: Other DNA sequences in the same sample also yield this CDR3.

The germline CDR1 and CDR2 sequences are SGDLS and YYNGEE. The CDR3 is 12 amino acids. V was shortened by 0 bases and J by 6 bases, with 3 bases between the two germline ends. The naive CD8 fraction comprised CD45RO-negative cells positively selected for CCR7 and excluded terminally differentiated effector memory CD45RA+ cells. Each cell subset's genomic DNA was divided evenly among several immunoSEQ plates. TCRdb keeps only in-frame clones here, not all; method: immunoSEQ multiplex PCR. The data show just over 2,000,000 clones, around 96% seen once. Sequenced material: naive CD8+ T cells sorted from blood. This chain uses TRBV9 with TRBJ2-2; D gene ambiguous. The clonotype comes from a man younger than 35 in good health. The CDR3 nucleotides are TGTGCCAGCAGCGTAGGATCCGGGGAGCTGTTTTTT. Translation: CASSVGSGELFF.